The sample holds one count of the clone carrying this T cell receptor (beta chain). The target antigen is unknown. The PCR ran on 60 Vbeta and 13 Jbeta primers. Method: immunoSEQ multiplex PCR; TCRdb's copy keeps in-frame clones and lacks some. Of around 92,000 clones listed, around four fifths are singletons. While unrecorded immune exposures were likely, the donors were nominally healthy when sampled. The germline V gene has CDR1 SQVTM and CDR2 ANQGSEA. The junction had 10 bases not matched to a gene; V was cut back by 4 bases and J by 4 bases. This CDR3 is 15 amino acids long. The source of the sample is a study of cytomegalovirus exposure and HLA in healthy donors. Study-level results: Presence/absence analyses treated sequencing depth as roughly uniform across donors.

Specimen: PBMCs. This sequence joins TRBV29-1 and TRBJ2-3, with TRBD1 matching over 8 bases. The receptor comes from a female donor in good health and CMV-seropositive. CDR3 sequence: CSVGEGWTGPDTQYF. In DNA form, the CDR3 reads TGCAGCGTTGGCGAGGGGTGGACAGGGCCAGATACGCAGTATTTT.